This T cell receptor beta chain was found in a study of shared clonotypes between healthy human individuals. Study-level results: Relative to memory subsets, naive subsets generally showed larger estimated richness.

The germline CDR1 and CDR2 sequences are SGHTA and FQGTGA. The V end was cut by 6 bases, the J end by 1 base, with 8 bases between. The CDR3 spans 13 residues. This table comes from immunoSEQ multiplex PCR, and its TCRdb copy is limited to in-frame clones, with some not included. The sample yields approximately 1,000,000 clones, approximately 80% seen once. On this clone itself: Its antigen is as yet unknown. Other DNA sequences in the sample encode the same CDR3.

This chain links TRBV7-3 with TRBJ2-3; D is unclear. The sequencing sample was made of memory CD4+ T cells from PBMCs. The subset denotes: CD45RA-negative fraction. This sequence was found in a man younger than 35 in good health. Some clones in this sample may be carry-over from other donors' samples. The CDR3 reads CASSPLGTDTQYF. Here the CDR3 DNA reads TGTGCCAGCAGTCCCCTTGGCACAGATACGCAGTATTTT.